Presented here are 4 T cell receptor beta chains from one specimen sequenced in a study of OX40 agonist ivuxolimab in advanced cancers. Assay used: immunoSEQ multiplex PCR; TCRdb lists only in-frame clones, some missing. The sample shows around 46,000 clones, around nine tenths of them seen only once. This specimen consisted of CD4+ or CD8+ T cells sorted from blood, obtained in a trial of the OX40 agonist ivuxolimab. These receptors were taken from an adult with an advanced solid tumor such as melanoma, head and neck, liver or kidney cancer.

The J gene is TRBJ2-3, the V gene TRBV27; tentatively, D is TRBD2 (5 bases). V lost 2 bases and J 3 bases, leaving 6 bases between the germline ends. Germline CDR1 and CDR2: MNHEY and SMNVEV (reference sequence). This CDR3 spans 13 amino acids. The chain's CDR3 is CASSLTGTDTQYF. DNA of the CDR3: TGTGCCAGCAGTTTAACGGGAACAGATACGCAGTATTTT.

The chain is built from TRBV30 and TRBJ2-7; 7 bases line up with TRBD1. Germline V lookup: CDR1 GTSNPN, CDR2 SVGIG (reference sequence). There are 13 residues in the CDR3. With 2 bases clipped from V and 2 bases from J, the junction kept 3 bases outside the gene matches. The CDR3 here is CAWSTGVAYEQYF. The DNA for the CDR3 is TGTGCCTGGAGTACAGGGGTGGCCTACGAGCAGTACTTC.

The genes are TRBV4-1 and TRBJ2-3, with 9 nucleotides matching TRBD2. The V gene's germline CDR1 is MGHRA and CDR2 YSYEKL. The CDR3 consists of 18 residues. V lost 3 bases to trimming and J lost 5 bases; unmatched junction nucleotides: 15. The CDR3 sequence is CASSQAIFGREGVDTQYF. For the CDR3, the DNA is TGCGCCAGCAGCCAGGCCATCTTCGGGCGGGAGGGCGTAGATACGCAGTATTTT.

V gene TRBV9 combines with J gene TRBJ1-1; D might be TRBD1 (5 bases). The CDR3 covers 14 residues. The V gene lost 0 bases and the J gene lost 4 bases, with 10 bases spanning the gap. Looked up from germline, CDR1 is SGDLS and CDR2 is YYNGEE. As DNA, the CDR3 is TGTGCCAGCAGCGTAGAAGGGGCTCCCACTGAAGCTTTCTTT. This sequence encodes CASSVEGAPTEAFF.